This is a list of T cell receptor beta chains from one sample in a study of identical twins. TCRdb processed the 5' RACE reads anew with MiXCR; each CDR3 protein has one entry. The sample shows about 530,000 distinct CDR3 sequences, 12% to 15% of them seen only once. The same specimen was also included in a second study, on yellow fever vaccine responses in identical twins.

The sample consisted of CD4+ T cells sorted from blood. The receptors were sampled from a young woman in good health. CDR3s include the opening cysteine and the closing phenylalanine or tryptophan.

j_call: TRBJ2-1; v_call: TRBV5-1; cdr3_aa: CASSNGRFGDEQFF
j_call: TRBJ2-1; v_call: TRBV6-1; cdr3_aa: CASSAGQRLNEQFF
j_call: TRBJ2-5; v_call: TRBV20-1; cdr3_aa: CSGWLAGRGTQYF
j_call: TRBJ2-3; v_call: TRBV5-1; cdr3_aa: CASSLEGSTSTDTQYF
j_call: TRBJ2-7; v_call: TRBV2; cdr3_aa: CASKVGQLTDEQYF
j_call: TRBJ2-5; v_call: TRBV28; cdr3_aa: CASSHAGEETQYF
j_call: TRBJ2-1; v_call: TRBV24-1; cdr3_aa: CATSDLSPSGSLYEQFF
j_call: TRBJ2-1; v_call: TRBV6-5; cdr3_aa: CASSYGGGSGSKVNEQFF
j_call: TRBJ1-3; v_call: TRBV7-2; cdr3_aa: CASSPYRGTSGNTIYF
j_call: TRBJ2-4; v_call: TRBV5-1; cdr3_aa: CASSLTGGLAKNIQYF
j_call: TRBJ1-5; v_call: TRBV6-1; cdr3_aa: CATQGEGNQPQHF
j_call: TRBJ2-7; v_call: TRBV12-3/TRBV12-4; cdr3_aa: CASSLGGSTPYF
j_call: TRBJ2-3; v_call: TRBV15; cdr3_aa: CATSSHLGPPPGADTQYF
j_call: TRBJ2-4; v_call: TRBV5-6; cdr3_aa: CASSLEVAKNIQYF
j_call: TRBJ2-2; v_call: TRBV12-3/TRBV12-4; cdr3_aa: CASSLGGTGELFF
j_call: TRBJ2-7; v_call: TRBV18; cdr3_aa: CASSPQAPYEQYF
j_call: TRBJ1-4; v_call: TRBV12-3/TRBV12-4; cdr3_aa: CASSSTGWREKLFF
j_call: TRBJ2-2; v_call: TRBV5-1; cdr3_aa: CASSNGNSYAGELFF
j_call: TRBJ1-3; v_call: TRBV14; cdr3_aa: CASSQGGNTIYF
j_call: TRBJ2-5; v_call: TRBV12-3/TRBV12-4; cdr3_aa: CASSLGGTSGRKTQYF
j_call: TRBJ2-1; v_call: TRBV12-3/TRBV12-4; cdr3_aa: CASSPGTGLVDEQFF
j_call: TRBJ1-5; v_call: TRBV3-1; cdr3_aa: CASSQDFGQPQHF
j_call: TRBJ1-1; v_call: TRBV18; cdr3_aa: CASSPLGTRWGAEAFF
j_call: TRBJ2-1; v_call: TRBV2; cdr3_aa: CASSDLYGGYNEQFF
j_call: TRBJ2-1; v_call: TRBV24-1; cdr3_aa: CATSDRPESAYNEQFF
j_call: TRBJ2-1; v_call: TRBV9; cdr3_aa: CASSVGQLGQGSLIF
j_call: TRBJ1-1; v_call: TRBV2; cdr3_aa: CASRLPVVGGWLPNTEAFF